Listed below are T cell receptor beta chains from one sample, sequenced in a study of T cells in Graves' hyperthyroidism and ophthalmopathy. Each CDR3 protein gets one entry after TCRdb re-called the multiplex PCR reads with MiXCR. The profile covers hundreds of thousands of distinct CDR3 sequences, with less than 15% appearing a single time and around 9.6% taken by the ten largest. Sequencing was carried out using blood. The receptors were gathered from a woman between 18 and 29 years old with Graves' hyperthyroidism. The CDR3 runs from the conserved cysteine through the conserved F or W. D genes are given only for firm matches. Where a row states a size, it is once, few, many or the class of an expanded clone; other rows omit it.

TRBV2,TRBD1,many,TRBJ2-7,CASSRTGTDEQYF,TGTGCCAGCAGTCGGACAGGGACCGACGAGCAGTACTTC
TRBV18,NA,many,TRBJ2-2,CASSPPSKAGEPYF,TGTGCCAGCTCACCACCGAGTAAGGCAGGGGAGCCGTATTTT
TRBV10-3,NA,many,TRBJ2-3,CATRGGGGPTDTQYF,TGTGCCACCAGGGGTGGCGGAGGGCCCACAGATACGCAGTATTTT
TRBV4-3,NA,few,TRBJ1-4,CASSQTGARQSNEKLFF,TGCGCCAGCAGCCAAACGGGGGCCCGCCAGAGTAATGAAAAACTGTTTTTT
TRBV7-9,NA,few,TRBJ2-2,CASSRLSAGELFF,TGTGCCAGCAGCCGCCTAAGCGCCGGGGAGCTGTTTTTT
TRBV30,NA,many,TRBJ1-1,CAWGVYGTEAFF,TGTGCCTGGGGGGTTTATGGCACTGAAGCTTTCTTT
TRBV9,NA,few,TRBJ2-1,CASSGSAEQFF,TGTGCCAGCAGCGGTAGTGCTGAGCAGTTCTTC
TRBV28,NA,few,TRBJ2-4,CASSFGRGLAKNIQYF,TGTGCCAGCAGTTTTGGCAGAGGACTAGCCAAAAACATTCAGTACTTC
TRBV18,TRBD1,many,TRBJ1-2,CASSRQGNYGYTF,TGTGCCAGCTCCCGACAGGGCAACTATGGCTACACCTTC
TRBV15,NA,NA,TRBJ2-3,CATSRGLSGVGSADTQYF,TGTGCCACCAGCAGAGGCTTGTCCGGGGTGGGCAGCGCAGATACGCAGTATTTT
TRBV6-1,NA,many,TRBJ2-7,CASRPIGGSHEQYF,TGTGCCAGCAGGCCAATTGGGGGGTCCCACGAGCAGTACTTC
TRBV24-1,TRBD1,many,TRBJ1-2,CATSDPGQYGYTF,TGTGCCACCAGTGATCCGGGACAGTATGGCTACACCTTC
TRBV20-1,TRBD1,many,TRBJ1-1,CSASAGTDKAFF,TGCAGTGCTAGCGCCGGGACAGATAAGGCTTTCTTT
TRBV12-3/TRBV12-4,TRBD1,NA,TRBJ1-6,CASSPGTGRNWGNSPLHF,TGTGCCAGCAGTCCCGGGACAGGGCGGAACTGGGGAAATTCACCCCTCCACTTT
TRBV12-3/TRBV12-4,NA,many,TRBJ2-2,CASSFGLANTGELFF,TGTGCCAGCAGTTTCGGACTCGCGAACACCGGGGAGCTGTTTTTT
TRBV27,TRBD2,NA,TRBJ2-7,CASSLSDAGGPYEQYF,TGTGCCAGCAGTTTATCGGACGCGGGAGGGCCGTACGAGCAGTACTTC
TRBV18,NA,many,TRBJ2-1,CASSPGANNEQFF,TGTGCCAGCTCACCAGGAGCGAACAATGAGCAGTTCTTC
TRBV19,NA,few,TRBJ2-3,CASGRQWTDTQYF,TGTGCCAGTGGGCGACAGTGGACAGATACGCAGTATTTT
TRBV6-2/TRBV6-3,NA,NA,TRBJ1-1,CASSSSTPEAFF,TGTGCCAGCAGCTCGAGTACTCCGGAAGCTTTCTTT
TRBV29-1,TRBD2,few,TRBJ2-7,CSVASGLSYEQYF,TGCAGCGTTGCTAGCGGGTTATCCTACGAGCAGTACTTC
TRBV7-9,TRBD1,NA,TRBJ1-4,CASSVAGGAGEKLFF,TGTGCCAGCAGCGTAGCAGGGGGCGCGGGAGAAAAACTGTTTTTT
TRBV11-2,TRBD1,many,TRBJ2-1,CASSLGQGARGSYNEQFF,TGTGCCAGCAGTCTGGGACAGGGGGCGCGGGGATCCTACAATGAGCAGTTCTTC
TRBV10-3,TRBD2,few,TRBJ2-1,CATSGLAGDESDEQFF,TGTGCCACCTCGGGACTAGCGGGGGATGAGTCCGATGAGCAGTTCTTC
TRBV7-9,TRBD1,many,TRBJ2-5,CASSFGTGEETQYF,TGTGCCAGCAGCTTCGGGACAGGGGAAGAGACCCAGTACTTC